Each of the 2 T cell receptor beta chains below was sequenced from the same sample in a study of Ad26.COV2.S vaccination and SARS-CoV-2 variants. TCRdb keeps only in-frame clones here, not all; method: immunoSEQ multiplex PCR. This sample has some 180,000 clones, with approximately 90% found just once. Specimen: peripheral blood, collected after recovery from COVID-19. Receptors originate from a human donor who had recovered from COVID-19.

This chain uses TRBV11-1 with TRBJ1-1, with 7 bases fitting TRBD1. This CDR3 region has 13 residues. Germline V gene data show CDR1 as SGHAT and CDR2 as FQDESV (reference sequence). V was pared by 11 bases and J by 0 bases, with 6 bases of the junction left unmatched. Here the CDR3 reads CAYGGGMNTEAFF. DNA of the CDR3: TGTGCCTACGGAGGGGGCATGAACACTGAAGCTTTCTTT.

J is TRBJ1-1 and V is TRBV19, with TRBD1 matching 10 bases. CDR3 length equals 14 residues. The germline CDR1 and CDR2 sequences are LNHDA and SQIVND (reference sequence). The V gene end was trimmed by 9 bases and the J gene end by 7 bases; junction bases not matched to a gene: 11. CDR3 coding DNA: TGTGCCAGCACCGCGACAGGGGGCGTAGGTGAAGCTTTCTTT. The encoded protein is CASTATGGVGEAFF.